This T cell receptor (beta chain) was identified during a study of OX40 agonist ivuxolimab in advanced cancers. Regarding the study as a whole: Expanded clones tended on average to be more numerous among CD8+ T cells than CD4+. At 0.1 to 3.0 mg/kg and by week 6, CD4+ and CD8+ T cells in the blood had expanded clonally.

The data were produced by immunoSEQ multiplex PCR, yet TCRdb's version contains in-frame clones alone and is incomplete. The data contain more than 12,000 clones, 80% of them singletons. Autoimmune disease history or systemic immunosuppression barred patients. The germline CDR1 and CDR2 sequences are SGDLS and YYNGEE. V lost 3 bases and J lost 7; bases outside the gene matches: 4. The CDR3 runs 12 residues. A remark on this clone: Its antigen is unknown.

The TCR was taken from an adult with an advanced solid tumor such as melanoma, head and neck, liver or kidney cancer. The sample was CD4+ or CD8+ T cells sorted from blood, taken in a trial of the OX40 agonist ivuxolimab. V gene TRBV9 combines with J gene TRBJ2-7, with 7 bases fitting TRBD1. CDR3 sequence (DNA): TGTGCCAGCAGCGGAACGACAGGGGAGCAGTACTTC. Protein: CASSGTTGEQYF. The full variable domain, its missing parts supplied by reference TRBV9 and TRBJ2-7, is DSGVTQTPKHLITATGQRVTLRCSPRSGDLSVYWYQQSLDQGLQFLIQYYNGEERAKGNILERFSAQQFPDLHSELNLSSLELGDSALYFCASSGTTGEQYFGPGTRLTVT.